These 27 T cell receptor beta chains were sequenced from one sample in a study of CD8 T cells in Susac syndrome. RNA, at about 0.5 to 1 ug, was reverse transcribed with random hexamers. Each CDR3 protein gets one entry after TCRdb re-called the immunoSEQ multiplex PCR reads with MiXCR. This sample has 190,000 or so distinct CDR3 sequences, with 90% to 95% found just once. Material for sequencing was CD4+ T cells from PBMCs. The receptors here all came from a human donor with multiple sclerosis.

This clonotype has only a few counts. The chain uses TRBV6-5 and TRBJ1-3, with D hard to call. Per the germline V gene, CDR1 is MNHEY and CDR2 is SVGAGI. The CDR3 length is 11 residues. Trimming took 4 bases from V and 4 from J, leaving 2 bases between them. The CDR3 sequence is CASSLGNTIYF. CDR3 nucleotide sequence: TGTGCCAGCAGTTTAGGAAACACCATATATTTT.

The chain combines TRBV5-1 with TRBJ2-5, with TRBD1 identical over 10 bases. The CDR3 is made up of 17 amino acids. Germline trimming cut 4 bases from V and 5 bases from J; bases unmatched to any gene: 14. Germline assignment: CDR1 SGHRS and CDR2 YFSETQ. CDR3 protein: CASSPPTGTGDYETQYF. The CDR3 DNA reads as TGCGCCAGCAGCCCACCCACCGGGACAGGGGATTATGAGACCCAGTACTTC.

The chain combines TRBV7-2 with TRBJ1-2, with 8 bases that match TRBD1. Trimming at V came to 1 base and at J to 5 bases, leaving 15 bases not matched to a gene. Per germline, CDR1 SGHTA and CDR2 FQGNSA. This CDR3 has 18 residues. CDR3 region: CASSLGQRRGQAAYGYTF. The CDR3 DNA is TGTGCCAGCAGCTTAGGCCAAAGGAGGGGACAGGCTGCGTATGGCTACACCTTC.

The chain links TRBV4-1 to TRBJ2-1, with 12 bases identical to TRBD1. Germline V gene data show CDR1 as MGHRA and CDR2 as YSYEKL. CDR3 length: 15 residues. V lost 3 bases, J lost 13 bases, and 10 bases stayed unmatched. The CDR3 bases are TGCGCCAGCAGCCAGGAACGGGACAGGGGGCGTCCCCAGTTCTTC. This codes for CASSQERDRGRPQFF.

The V call is TRBV12-5, the J call TRBJ2-7; the D call may be TRBD1 or TRBD2 (5 bases each). This CDR3 is 12 amino acids long. Germline V gives CDR1 LGHNT, CDR2 FRNRAP. V was trimmed by 7 bases and J by 2 bases, leaving 9 bases between them. This CDR3 reads CASAPGPYEQYF. The CDR3 DNA reads as TGTGCTAGTGCTCCGGGACCCTACGAGCAGTACTTC.

J is TRBJ2-1 and V is TRBV7-3; TRBD1 matches at 7 bases. Germline V gene lookup returns CDR1 SGHTA and CDR2 FQGTGA. The CDR3 contains 15 residues. Germline trimming cut 5 bases from V and 4 bases from J; bases unmatched to any gene: 8. The CDR3 bases are TGTGCCAGCAGCCCCGGGACAGAGTCTTACAATGAGCAGTTCTTC. It translates to CASSPGTESYNEQFF.

The V and J genes are TRBV29-1 and TRBJ1-1; perhaps TRBD1 as D (5 bases). The CDR3 is 13 amino acids. Germline V CDR1 and CDR2: SQVTM, ANQGSEA. V dropped 6 bases and J dropped 0 bases, with 11 bases sitting between them. CDR3 sequence reads: CSVAGRMNTEAFF. CDR3 bases: TGCAGCGTCGCGGGACGGATGAACACTGAAGCTTTCTTT. Drawing the rest from reference TRBV29-1 and TRBJ1-1, the complete variable domain is SAVISQKPSRDICQRGTSLTIQCQVDSQVTMMFWYRQQPGQSLTLIATANQGSEATYESGFVIDKFPISRPNLTFSTLTVSNMSPEDSSIYLCSVAGRMNTEAFFGQGTRLTVV.

The chain has TRBV29-1 and TRBJ1-1; 9 bases match TRBD1. The germline V gene has CDR1 SQVTM and CDR2 ANQGSEA. This CDR3 is built from 13 residues. V lost 6 bases and J lost 5; bases outside the gene matches: 7. CDR3 coding DNA: TGCAGCGTGTTATCGGACAGGGGAACTGAAGCTTTCTTT. It yields the protein CSVLSDRGTEAFF.

The rearrangement uses TRBV7-9 and TRBJ2-2; TRBD2 might be the D (5 bases). This CDR3 is built from 14 residues. The germline gives CDR1 SEHNR, CDR2 FQNEAQ (reference sequence). V was pared by 5 bases and J by 6 bases, with 13 bases between. CDR3 coding DNA: TGTGCCAGCAGCGTACGGGGTATCGCCGGGGAGCTGTTTTTT. Protein sequence: CASSVRGIAGELFF.

DNA of the CDR3: TGTGCCAGCAGTGAATCTGTGGGACAACAGCCCCAGCATTTT. As protein: CASSESVGQQPQHF. V is TRBV25-1 and J is TRBJ1-5, with a possible D match to TRBD1 (6 bases). With 1 base removed from V and 7 bases from J, the gap between germline ends came to 11 bases. This CDR3 comprises 14 residues. The germline V gene has CDR1 MGHDK and CDR2 SYGVNS.

This chain joins TRBV15 and TRBJ2-3; D unclear. The length of the CDR3 is 16 residues. V was shortened by 0 bases and J by 1 base, with 11 bases between the two germline ends. Germline V gives CDR1 LNHNV, CDR2 YYDKDF (reference sequence). CDR3 nucleotide sequence: TGTGCCACCAGCAGAGATTGGCACTGGGGCACAGATACGCAGTATTTT. Translated, it gives CATSRDWHWGTDTQYF. Looking up the rest from reference TRBV15 and TRBJ2-3 gives the full variable domain: DAMVIQNPRYQVTQFGKPVTLSCSQTLNHNVMYWYQQKSSQAPKLLFHYYDKDFNNEADTPDNFQSRRPNTSFCFLDIRSPGLGDTAMYLCATSRDWHWGTDTQYFGPGTRLTVL.

The DNA for the CDR3 is TGCAGTGCTAGTCGTGTCCGGTCCGGGGAGCTGTTTTTT. Protein product: CSASRVRSGELFF. The V call is TRBV20-1, the J call TRBJ2-2; no firm D call. Germline CDR1 reads DFQATT; CDR2 reads SNEGSKA (reference sequence). Trimming stripped 3 bases from V and 6 bases from J, with 11 bases between. The length of the CDR3 is 13 residues.

The rearrangement uses TRBV15 and TRBJ2-1; D is unclear. From germline, CDR1 is LNHNV and CDR2 YYDKDF (reference sequence). Trimming took off 11 bases at V and 8 bases at J, with 10 bases between the two ends. This CDR3 contains 10 residues. The CDR3 DNA is TGTGCCGACCTGAAAGATGAGCAGTTCTTC. It translates to CADLKDEQFF.

The gene calls are TRBV2 and TRBJ2-3, with a weak D call TRBD1 (6 bases). V lost 5 bases to trimming and J lost 8 bases, with 11 bases between them. In germline, CDR1 is SNHLY, CDR2 FYNNEI. The CDR3 is made up of 12 amino acids. The CDR3 is CASSPDSATQYF. The DNA for the CDR3 is TGTGCCAGCAGTCCGGACAGCGCTACGCAGTATTTT.

The count of this clonotype is one. J is TRBJ2-7 and V is TRBV29-1; possible D gene TRBD2, 6 bases. Germline lookup yields CDR1 SQVTM and CDR2 ANQGSEA. The V and J ends lost 8 bases and 4 bases respectively, with 15 bases between them. This CDR3 spans 12 amino acids. This CDR3 reads CSFSRGLYEQYF. The CDR3 DNA is TGCAGCTTTTCCCGGGGGTTGTACGAGCAGTACTTC.

The chain links TRBV15 to TRBJ1-2; D remains unclear. CDR3 length: 16 amino acids. From germline, CDR1 is LNHNV and CDR2 YYDKDF (reference sequence). Trimming took off 0 bases at V and 8 bases at J, with 19 bases between the two ends. CDR3 coding DNA: TGTGCCACCAGCAGAGATAAGGGTACCCAGGTGGGAGGCTACACCTTC. It is translated as CATSRDKGTQVGGYTF.

The chain links TRBV20-1 to TRBJ1-5; maybe TRBD1 (5 bases). The CDR3 is 13 amino acids. Germline loops: CDR1 DFQATT, CDR2 SNEGSKA (reference sequence). Trimming cost V 4 bases and J 2 bases, with 9 bases left between them. The CDR3 DNA reads TGCAGTGCTATACGGGACGGCAATCAGCCCCAGCATTTT. It yields the protein CSAIRDGNQPQHF.

The chain joins TRBV29-1 to TRBJ2-2; D uncertain. The CDR3 spans 12 residues. Trimming took off 6 bases at V and 6 bases at J, with 11 bases between the two ends. The germline CDR1 and CDR2 sequences are SQVTM and ANQGSEA. CDR3 sequence: CSVPAAPGELFF. CDR3 bases: TGCAGCGTCCCCGCTGCACCCGGGGAGCTGTTTTTT.

The genes are TRBV5-1 and TRBJ2-5, with D unclear. This CDR3 contains 12 residues. CDR1 is SGHRS and CDR2 is YFSETQ in the germline V gene. The V end lost 4 bases, the J end lost 5 bases, and 9 bases lay between the germline ends. The CDR3 loop is CASSVPPETQYF. Written as DNA, the CDR3 is TGCGCCAGCAGCGTCCCCCCGGAGACCCAGTACTTC.

The chain employs TRBV14 and TRBJ2-3; D is unresolved. The CDR3 totals 14 residues. V gave up 4 bases and J gave up 1 base, with 9 bases separating them. Germline CDR1 is SGHDN and CDR2 is FVKESK. CDR3 DNA sequence: TGTGCCAGCAGCCCACCGACCCGCACAGATACGCAGTATTTT. Its translation: CASSPPTRTDTQYF. The complete variable domain, with remaining parts taken from reference TRBV14 and TRBJ2-3, reads EAGVTQFPSHSVIEKGQTVTLRCDPISGHDNLYWYRRVMGKEIKFLLHFVKESKQDESGMPNNRFLAERTGGTYSTLKVQPAELEDSGVYFCASSPPTRTDTQYFGPGTRLTVL.

This clonotype was seen a handful of times. The chain couples TRBV12-3 or TRBV12-4 to TRBJ2-1; 10 nucleotides match TRBD2. The V segment lost 6 bases and the J segment 3 bases; nucleotides outside the gene matches: 5. This CDR3 has 15 residues. The CDR3 loop is CASSLRLAGYNEQFF. CDR3 nucleotide sequence: TGTGCCAGCAGCCTGCGACTAGCGGGCTACAATGAGCAGTTCTTC.

The genes are TRBV5-4 and TRBJ2-5; TRBD1 or TRBD2 may be the D gene (6 bases each). With 7 bases removed from V and 3 bases from J, the gap between germline ends came to 13 bases. The CDR3 consists of 13 residues. CDR1 and CDR2 (germline): SGHNT, YYREEE (reference sequence). This CDR3 is CASGVGGKETQYF. In DNA, the CDR3 is TGTGCCAGCGGAGTGGGGGGCAAAGAGACCCAGTACTTC.

Here the CDR3 reads CASSLDGTEQFF. The DNA for the CDR3 is TGTGCCAGCAGCTTAGACGGAACTGAGCAGTTCTTC. This rearrangement joins TRBV11-2 to TRBJ2-1; D gene uncertain. Germline V gives CDR1 SGHAT, CDR2 FQNNGV. The CDR3 is 12 residues long. V shed 0 bases and J shed 9 bases, with 6 bases lying between them.

The rearrangement links TRBV7-2 to TRBJ2-1; D is unresolved. The length of the CDR3 is 12 residues. Trimming took off 1 base at V and 10 bases at J, with 8 bases between the two ends. Germline-derived CDR1 and CDR2 are SGHTA and FQGNSA. This CDR3 is CASSLVNVEQFF. Here the CDR3 DNA reads TGTGCCAGCAGCTTAGTAAATGTAGAGCAGTTCTTC.

This chain uses TRBV18 with TRBJ2-1; D is unresolved. The V end was cut by 3 bases, the J end by 9 bases, with 9 bases between. The CDR3 extends over 12 amino acids. CDR1 KGHSH and CDR2 LQKENI come from the germline V gene. The CDR3 DNA sequence: TGTGCCAGCTCACCGATGGGGTCTGAGCAGTTCTTC. It is translated as CASSPMGSEQFF.

V usage is TRBV5-6 and J usage is TRBJ1-2; D is unresolved. Germline-derived CDR1 and CDR2 are SGHDT and YYEEEE. The CDR3 contains 15 residues. Trimming pared 3 bases from V and 4 bases from J, leaving 16 bases between. CDR3 DNA sequence: TGTGCCAGCAGCTACAGTCCTAAAGCGGGCTATGGCTACACCTTC. This gives the protein CASSYSPKAGYGYTF.

CDR3 residues: CASSYPGTGEQYF. DNA of the CDR3: TGTGCCAGCAGTTACCCAGGGACAGGCGAGCAGTACTTC. The chain uses TRBV6-5 and TRBJ2-7; TRBD1 matches at 8 bases. CDR3 length: 13 residues. V shed 2 bases, J shed 6 bases, and the junction held 3 bases outside the gene matches. Germline CDR1 is MNHEY and CDR2 is SVGAGI.